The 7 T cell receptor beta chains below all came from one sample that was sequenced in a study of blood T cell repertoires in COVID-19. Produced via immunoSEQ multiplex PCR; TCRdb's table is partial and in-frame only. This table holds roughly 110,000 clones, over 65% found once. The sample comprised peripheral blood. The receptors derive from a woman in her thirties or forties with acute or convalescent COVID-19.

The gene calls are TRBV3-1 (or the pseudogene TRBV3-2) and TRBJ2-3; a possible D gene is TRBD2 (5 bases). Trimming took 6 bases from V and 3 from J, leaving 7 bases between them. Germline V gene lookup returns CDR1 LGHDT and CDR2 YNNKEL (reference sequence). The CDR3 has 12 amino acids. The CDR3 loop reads CASRGETDTQYF. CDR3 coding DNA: TGTGCCAGCAGGGGAGAGACAGATACGCAGTATTTT.

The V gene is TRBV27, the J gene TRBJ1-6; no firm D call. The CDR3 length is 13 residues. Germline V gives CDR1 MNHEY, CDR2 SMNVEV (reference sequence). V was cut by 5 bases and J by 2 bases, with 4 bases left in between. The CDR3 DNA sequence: TGTGCCAGCAGTGGAGCCTATAATTCACCCCTCCACTTT. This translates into CASSGAYNSPLHF.

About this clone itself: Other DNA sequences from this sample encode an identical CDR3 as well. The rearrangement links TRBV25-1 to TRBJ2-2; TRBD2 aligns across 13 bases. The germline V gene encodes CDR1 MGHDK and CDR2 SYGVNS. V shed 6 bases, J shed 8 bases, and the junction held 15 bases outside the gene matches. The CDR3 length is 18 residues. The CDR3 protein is CASRDRTSGGTGLGELFF. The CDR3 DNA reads TGTGCCAGCAGAGATAGGACTAGCGGGGGCACCGGCCTAGGGGAGCTGTTTTTT.

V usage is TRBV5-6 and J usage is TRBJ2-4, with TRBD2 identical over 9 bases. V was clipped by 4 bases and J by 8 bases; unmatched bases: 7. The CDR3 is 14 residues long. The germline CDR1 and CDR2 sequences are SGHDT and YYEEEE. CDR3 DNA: TGTGCCAGCAGCCGTACCGGGACTAGCCACATTCAGTACTTC. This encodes CASSRTGTSHIQYF.

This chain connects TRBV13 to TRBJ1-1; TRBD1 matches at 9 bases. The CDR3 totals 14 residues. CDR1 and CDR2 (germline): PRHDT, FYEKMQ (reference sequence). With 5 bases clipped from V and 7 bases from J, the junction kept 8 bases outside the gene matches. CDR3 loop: CASSTRTGVLEAFF. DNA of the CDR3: TGTGCCAGCAGCACCCGGACAGGGGTACTTGAAGCTTTCTTT.

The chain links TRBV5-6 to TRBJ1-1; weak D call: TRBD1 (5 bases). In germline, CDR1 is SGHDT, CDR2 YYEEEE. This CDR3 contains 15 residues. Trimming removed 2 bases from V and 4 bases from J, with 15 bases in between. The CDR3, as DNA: TGTGCCAGCAGCTTTTCTGACAGCAAAACCACTGAAGCTTTCTTT. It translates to CASSFSDSKTTEAFF.

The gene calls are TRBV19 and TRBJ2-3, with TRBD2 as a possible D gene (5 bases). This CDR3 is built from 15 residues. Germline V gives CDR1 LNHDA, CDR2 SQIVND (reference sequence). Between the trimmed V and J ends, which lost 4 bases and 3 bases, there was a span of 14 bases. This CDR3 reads CASSNGRGTTDTQYF. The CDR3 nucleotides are TGTGCCAGTAGTAATGGTCGGGGTACTACAGATACGCAGTATTTT.